The rows below give T cell receptor beta chains drawn from one sample of a study of neurological immune-mediated disorders. TCRdb used MiXCR to reprocess the 5' RACE reads, holding one entry per CDR3 protein. The repertoire consists of 70,000 to 75,000 distinct CDR3 sequences, with roughly 15% occurring once and the leading ten covering under 5.5%. Material: PBMCs. The receptor set was obtained from a female donor with HTLV-1-associated myelopathy (HAM/TSP). Each CDR3 is given with its conserved first and last residue. D genes are given only for firm matches. Not all rows give a size; the values are once, few, many and, for expanded clones, a class.

abundance: many
d_gene: TRBD1
j_gene: TRBJ2-4
v_gene: TRBV5-1
CDR3aa: CASSSQGQGASKNIQYF
CDR3nt: TGCGCCAGCAGCTCGCAGGGACAGGGGGCCTCTAAAAACATTCAGTACTTC

abundance: many
d_gene: TRBD1
j_gene: TRBJ1-1
v_gene: TRBV11-1
CDR3aa: CASSSSGQGNTEAFF
CDR3nt: TGTGCCAGCAGCTCGAGCGGACAGGGGAACACTGAAGCTTTCTTT

abundance: NA
d_gene: TRBD1
j_gene: TRBJ2-5
v_gene: TRBV10-3
CDR3aa: CVMGQGVSETQYF
CDR3nt: TGTGTCATGGGACAGGGGGTATCAGAGACCCAGTACTTC

abundance: many
d_gene: NA
j_gene: TRBJ1-1
v_gene: TRBV6-1
CDR3aa: CASSEGRNTEAFF
CDR3nt: TGTGCCAGCAGTGAAGGACGGAACACTGAAGCTTTCTTT

abundance: many
d_gene: NA
j_gene: TRBJ2-1
v_gene: TRBV5-1
CDR3aa: CASSLGERYNEQFF
CDR3nt: TGCGCCAGCAGCTTGGGCGAGCGGTACAATGAGCAGTTCTTC

abundance: NA
d_gene: NA
j_gene: TRBJ2-5
v_gene: TRBV20-1
CDR3aa: CSALQGSQETQYF
CDR3nt: TGCAGTGCTCTCCAGGGGTCCCAAGAGACCCAGTACTTC

abundance: many
d_gene: TRBD2
j_gene: TRBJ2-3
v_gene: TRBV4-3
CDR3aa: CASSQDNSGVGGDTQYF
CDR3nt: TGCGCCAGCAGCCAAGATAACAGCGGGGTTGGGGGAGATACGCAGTATTTT

abundance: NA
d_gene: TRBD2
j_gene: TRBJ2-7
v_gene: TRBV6-6
CDR3aa: CASSYGGEGYEQYF
CDR3nt: TGTGCCAGCAGTTACGGGGGGGAAGGCTACGAGCAGTACTTC

abundance: many
d_gene: TRBD1
j_gene: TRBJ2-7
v_gene: TRBV5-1
CDR3aa: CASRWGTVSYEQYF
CDR3nt: TGCGCCAGCCGCTGGGGGACAGTCTCCTACGAGCAGTACTTC

abundance: many
d_gene: NA
j_gene: TRBJ2-2
v_gene: TRBV20-1
CDR3aa: CSASGGNTGELFF
CDR3nt: TGCAGTGCTAGCGGGGGGAACACCGGGGAGCTGTTTTTT

abundance: many
d_gene: NA
j_gene: TRBJ2-1
v_gene: TRBV7-3
CDR3aa: CASSLDYVTEQFF
CDR3nt: TGTGCCAGCAGCTTAGATTATGTGACAGAGCAGTTCTTC

abundance: NA
d_gene: NA
j_gene: TRBJ2-4
v_gene: TRBV28
CDR3aa: CASSFDRLNIQYF
CDR3nt: TGTGCCAGCAGTTTCGACCGCTTAAACATTCAGTACTTC

abundance: many
d_gene: NA
j_gene: TRBJ1-2
v_gene: TRBV5-8
CDR3aa: CASSLGAPYYGYTF
CDR3nt: TGTGCCAGCAGCTTGGGGGCACCTTACTATGGCTACACCTTC

abundance: once
d_gene: NA
j_gene: TRBJ2-5
v_gene: TRBV7-2
CDR3aa: CASSFQGCWETQYF
CDR3nt: TGTGCCAGTAGCTTTCAGGGATGTTGGGAGACCCAGTACTTC

abundance: many
d_gene: NA
j_gene: TRBJ1-5
v_gene: TRBV7-2
CDR3aa: CASSSQGFGQPQHF
CDR3nt: TGTGCCAGCAGCTCGCAGGGGTTCGGTCAGCCCCAGCATTTT

abundance: many
d_gene: TRBD2
j_gene: TRBJ2-1
v_gene: TRBV5-1
CDR3aa: CASSSSGLGPNEQFF
CDR3nt: TGCGCCAGCAGCTCTTCGGGACTAGGCCCTAATGAGCAGTTCTTC

abundance: few
d_gene: TRBD2
j_gene: TRBJ2-3
v_gene: TRBV5-1
CDR3aa: CASRPTLTSGSTDTQYF
CDR3nt: TGCGCCAGCAGACCTACCCTGACTAGCGGGAGCACAGATACGCAGTATTTT

abundance: many
d_gene: NA
j_gene: TRBJ2-1
v_gene: TRBV25-1
CDR3aa: CASSEWFNEQFF
CDR3nt: TGTGCCAGCAGTGAATGGTTTAATGAGCAGTTCTTC

abundance: many
d_gene: NA
j_gene: TRBJ1-5
v_gene: TRBV3-1
CDR3aa: CASSRGGSGNQPQHF
CDR3nt: TGTGCCAGCAGCCGGGGGGGGTCGGGCAATCAGCCCCAGCATTTT

abundance: many
d_gene: TRBD1
j_gene: TRBJ1-2
v_gene: TRBV6-2/TRBV6-3
CDR3aa: CASRTRDRAYGYTF
CDR3nt: TGTGCCAGCAGGACACGGGACAGGGCCTATGGCTACACCTTC

abundance: many
d_gene: NA
j_gene: TRBJ1-1
v_gene: TRBV20-1
CDR3aa: CSARDLFSKTSNTEAFF
CDR3nt: TGCAGTGCTAGAGATCTTTTTTCCAAAACATCGAACACTGAAGCTTTCTTT

abundance: many
d_gene: NA
j_gene: TRBJ1-1
v_gene: TRBV28
CDR3aa: CASSLEANTEAFF
CDR3nt: TGTGCCAGCAGTTTAGAGGCGAACACTGAAGCTTTCTTT

abundance: many
d_gene: NA
j_gene: TRBJ2-2
v_gene: TRBV20-1
CDR3aa: CSASGREGTGELFF
CDR3nt: TGCAGTGCTAGCGGGCGTGAAGGCACCGGGGAGCTGTTTTTT

abundance: many
d_gene: NA
j_gene: TRBJ2-7
v_gene: TRBV20-1
CDR3aa: CSALTGTHYEQYF
CDR3nt: TGCAGTGCCCTAACCGGGACACACTACGAGCAGTACTTC

abundance: many
d_gene: NA
j_gene: TRBJ2-5
v_gene: TRBV29-1
CDR3aa: CSVEGDRETQYF
CDR3nt: TGCAGCGTTGAGGGGGATAGAGAGACCCAGTACTTC

abundance: NA
d_gene: NA
j_gene: TRBJ1-2
v_gene: TRBV20-1
CDR3aa: CSARAYGGNYGYTF
CDR3nt: TGCAGTGCTAGAGCCTATGGGGGGAACTATGGCTACACCTTC

abundance: NA
d_gene: NA
j_gene: TRBJ2-3
v_gene: TRBV5-1
CDR3aa: CASSTQPGGTDTQYF
CDR3nt: TGCGCCAGCAGCACCCAGCCGGGGGGCACAGATACGCAGTATTTT

abundance: NA
d_gene: NA
j_gene: TRBJ2-5
v_gene: TRBV7-9
CDR3aa: CASSSSGSQETQYF
CDR3nt: TGTGCCAGCAGCTCCAGTGGGAGCCAAGAGACCCAGTACTTC

abundance: many
d_gene: NA
j_gene: TRBJ2-4
v_gene: TRBV20-1
CDR3aa: CSAPARGGLNIQYF
CDR3nt: TGCAGTGCTCCGGCGAGGGGCGGCCTGAACATTCAGTACTTC

abundance: many
d_gene: NA
j_gene: TRBJ2-4
v_gene: TRBV5-1
CDR3aa: CASSFYRDIQYF
CDR3nt: TGCGCCAGCAGCTTTTACAGGGACATTCAGTACTTC

abundance: many
d_gene: TRBD1
j_gene: TRBJ1-1
v_gene: TRBV5-1
CDR3aa: CASSFSGGLTEAFF
CDR3nt: TGCGCCAGCAGCTTCTCAGGGGGCCTCACTGAAGCTTTCTTT

abundance: NA
d_gene: NA
j_gene: TRBJ2-3
v_gene: TRBV9
CDR3aa: CASRVVPTDTQYF
CDR3nt: TGTGCCAGCAGAGTGGTTCCCACAGATACGCAGTATTTT

abundance: many
d_gene: TRBD1
j_gene: TRBJ2-2
v_gene: TRBV6-6
CDR3aa: CASDRGLTGELFF
CDR3nt: TGTGCCAGTGACAGGGGGTTGACCGGGGAGCTGTTTTTT

abundance: many
d_gene: NA
j_gene: TRBJ2-1
v_gene: TRBV5-5
CDR3aa: CASSLNNEQFF
CDR3nt: TGTGCCAGCAGCTTGAATAATGAGCAGTTCTTC

abundance: many
d_gene: NA
j_gene: TRBJ1-1
v_gene: TRBV5-1
CDR3aa: CASSQGTSLHTEAFF
CDR3nt: TGCGCCAGCAGCCAGGGGACATCTTTGCACACTGAAGCTTTCTTT

abundance: many
d_gene: TRBD1
j_gene: TRBJ2-7
v_gene: TRBV5-1
CDR3aa: CASSIRTGDYEQYF
CDR3nt: TGCGCCAGCAGCATACGGACAGGGGACTACGAGCAGTACTTC

abundance: many
d_gene: NA
j_gene: TRBJ1-4
v_gene: TRBV20-1
CDR3aa: CSARERWEKLFF
CDR3nt: TGCAGTGCTAGAGAACGGTGGGAAAAACTGTTTTTT

abundance: many
d_gene: NA
j_gene: TRBJ2-6
v_gene: TRBV5-8
CDR3aa: CASTFRVAGANVLTF
CDR3nt: TGTGCCAGCACCTTTCGGGTGGCTGGGGCCAACGTCCTGACTTTC

abundance: few
d_gene: NA
j_gene: TRBJ2-5
v_gene: TRBV28
CDR3aa: CASNDELRETQYF
CDR3nt: TGTGCCAGCAATGATGAGTTACGAGAGACCCAGTACTTC

abundance: many
d_gene: NA
j_gene: TRBJ2-4
v_gene: TRBV9
CDR3aa: CASSVAEGAKNIQYF
CDR3nt: TGTGCCAGCAGCGTAGCCGAGGGTGCCAAAAACATTCAGTACTTC

abundance: many
d_gene: NA
j_gene: TRBJ2-7
v_gene: TRBV7-9
CDR3aa: CASSPDRQHEQYF
CDR3nt: TGTGCCAGCAGCCCCGACAGACAGCACGAGCAGTACTTC

abundance: many
d_gene: NA
j_gene: TRBJ2-1
v_gene: TRBV3-1
CDR3aa: CASSQGPISRFF
CDR3nt: TGTGCCAGCAGCCAAGGGCCCATCTCCCGGTTCTTC

abundance: many
d_gene: TRBD1
j_gene: TRBJ1-2
v_gene: TRBV5-6
CDR3aa: CASSADGTGAPNYGYTF
CDR3nt: TGTGCCAGCAGCGCGGACGGGACAGGGGCCCCAAACTATGGCTACACCTTC

abundance: many
d_gene: NA
j_gene: TRBJ1-2
v_gene: TRBV20-1
CDR3aa: CSAGGGAKGYTF
CDR3nt: TGCAGTGCTGGCGGAGGGGCCAAAGGCTACACCTTC

abundance: many
d_gene: TRBD1
j_gene: TRBJ1-1
v_gene: TRBV5-1
CDR3aa: CASSWGQEYTEAFF
CDR3nt: TGCGCCAGCAGCTGGGGACAGGAATACACTGAAGCTTTCTTT

abundance: many
d_gene: NA
j_gene: TRBJ1-6
v_gene: TRBV5-1
CDR3aa: CASSLSTKHNSPLHF
CDR3nt: TGCGCCAGCAGCTTGTCCACCAAGCATAATTCACCCCTCCACTTT

abundance: few
d_gene: TRBD1
j_gene: TRBJ2-2
v_gene: TRBV7-3
CDR3aa: CASSLGQTNTGELFF
CDR3nt: TGTGCCAGCAGCTTGGGACAGACGAACACCGGGGAGCTGTTTTTT

abundance: few
d_gene: NA
j_gene: TRBJ2-2
v_gene: TRBV5-1
CDR3aa: CASSIPPPGTANGELFF
CDR3nt: TGCGCCAGCAGCATCCCACCGCCCGGGACTGCCAACGGGGAGCTGTTTTTT

abundance: many
d_gene: TRBD2
j_gene: TRBJ2-3
v_gene: TRBV6-5
CDR3aa: CASSAGLAADTQYF
CDR3nt: TGTGCCAGCAGTGCGGGACTAGCGGCAGATACGCAGTATTTT

abundance: few
d_gene: NA
j_gene: TRBJ2-4
v_gene: TRBV25-1
CDR3aa: CASSEWAVGNIQYF
CDR3nt: TGTGCCAGCAGTGAATGGGCCGTTGGGAACATTCAGTACTTC

abundance: many
d_gene: NA
j_gene: TRBJ2-2
v_gene: TRBV2
CDR3aa: CASNLLETGELFF
CDR3nt: TGTGCCAGCAATTTACTAGAAACCGGGGAGCTGTTTTTT

abundance: NA
d_gene: TRBD2
j_gene: TRBJ2-7
v_gene: TRBV27
CDR3aa: CASSKERGDPYEQYF
CDR3nt: TGTGCCAGCAGTAAAGAGCGGGGGGATCCCTACGAGCAGTACTTC

abundance: NA
d_gene: NA
j_gene: TRBJ2-2
v_gene: TRBV7-2
CDR3aa: CSSRKQAQSNTGELFF
CDR3nt: TGTTCCAGCAGAAAACAGGCGCAATCGAACACCGGGGAGCTGTTTTTT